The sequence of this T cell receptor (beta chain) was determined in a study of shared clonotypes between healthy human individuals (dated by TCRdb to 2018 to 2021). Some background on the complete study: The cohort comprised a couple of women and three men aged 18 to 49 years. For each donor, CD4 naive and CD4 memory were each given three plates, CD8 naive was given two plates, and CD8 memory was given one plate. To estimate repertoire size and how much clonotypes are shared between individuals, the study performed deep sequencing of blood TCR repertoires from a few healthy adults. To increase sequencing depth and limit assay-specific biases, different laboratories used diverse techniques to prepare libraries and sequence TCR repertoires. Between about 0.94 and 8.9 billion PBMCs per donor were obtained by leukapheresis.

The donors were healthy, HIV-negative adults who had no recently reported acute infections or vaccinations. Only Caucasian adults living in Nashville, Tennessee, USA were represented among the donors. Magnetic negative selection was used to enrich CD4+ T cells, after which naive cells were positively selected on CD45RA and the negative fraction became the memory subset. After blood collection by leukapheresis, PBMCs were isolated using Ficoll-Histopaque density gradient centrifugation and then cryopreserved in the vapor phase of liquid nitrogen. Purity and quantity of every magnetically sorted T cell population were checked by analytical flow cytometry. Each sorted fraction had its genomic DNA isolated and then quantified by UV absorbance on a Nanodrop 2000c. CDR1 is given as SGHVS and CDR2 as FNYEAQ, both from the germline V gene. Spanning cysteine to phenylalanine, the CDR3 consists of 15 amino acids. The DNA shown is the 45-base CDR3, in frame from base 1. Trimming takes 5 bases from V and 4 bases from J, and the germline ends sit 16 bases apart.

Study-wide findings and limitations: Pairwise subsampling led to the expectation that sequencing depth would affect the degree of clonotype sharing among donors. Clonotypes shared by all four sorted-subset donors showed higher generation probabilities than non-shared clonotypes. Larger estimated clonotype richness was generally found for naive subsets than for memory subsets. The genetic and exposure-history diversity represented was limited by the small number of donors. Even with the large sequencing depth, rarefaction of the sorted-subset datasets indicated that sequencing was incomplete. Only blood was sampled, and tissue TCR repertoires likely differ from those in blood. About 5% of naive CD4, 3.5% of naive CD8, approximately 2% of memory CD4, and about 0.4% of memory CD8 clonotypes were shared across several donors.

As regards this clone: Its antigen remains undetermined. No base quality values were provided; no much bigger clone lies one nucleotide off.

Using the deep immunoSEQ assay, TCR CDR3 regions were amplified from genomic DNA by multiplex PCR. For each cell subset, the extracted genomic DNA was distributed evenly across all wells of several immunoSEQ 96-well plates, and each plate served as one replicate. Each replicate PCR for sorted subsets received about 0.2 ug genomic DNA, equal to about 30,000 T cell genomes. Purified libraries were quantified with a Qubit 3.0 fluorometer, sized on a Bioanalyzer 2100, and re-quantified with the KAPA Library Quantification kit. A separate single-read 150-cycle Illumina NextSeq 550 flow cell was used to sequence each immunoSEQ 96-well plate. The authors processed their data as follows. Because the immunoSEQ output held only junctional sequences and lacked quality scores, the filtering could not match the filtering applied to full-length reads. To assign V/J genes and CDR3, sequences were annotated against IMGT germline references using PyIR, a Python wrapper for IgBLAST v1.9. Reads were filtered out if the reads had weak V/J assignments (E-value above 1e-6), no CDR3, stop codons, out-of-frame junctions, or ambiguous translated residues. V3J clonotypes were defined as sequences sharing an identical inferred V gene, J gene, and CDR3 amino acid sequence. Percentage overlap between repertoires was calculated by dividing the number of shared unique clonotypes by the size of the smaller repertoire. RTK rarefaction, the Chao1 estimator, and Recon v2.1 estimates of unobserved clonotypes were used to assess repertoire richness. For all TCRbeta clonotypes obtained by the gDNA method from a few donors, generation probabilities were computed with OLGA. What TCRdb holds here is the immuneACCESS table cut down to in-frame rearrangements. Part of the clones is not present; checked against another copy, under half of the missing clones reflect an unresolved V gene, and the others are unexplained. Clone size and V and J calls were adopted from that table, with D and trimming inferred from the DNA. This sample has some 2.4 million clones in its table, and over 85% of those were observed once. More than 0.35% of the sample belongs to the ten largest clones.

This receptor chain uses TRBV7-6 and TRBJ2-3; a tentative D call is TRBD2 (5 bases match). The receptor was derived from a man younger than 35 in good health. Some clones in this sample may be carry-over from other donors' samples. Sequencing input: naive CD4+ T cells from PBMCs. The sample's cell subset or site, from its label and the paper: CD45RA+ positively selected. The bases are TGTGCCAGCAGCCTCGGAAATAGCGAGGCAGATACGCAGTATTTT. Its protein is CASSLGNSEADTQYF. The full variable domain, with segments outside the CDR3 supplied by the reference TRBV7-6 and TRBJ2-3 proteins, appears as GAGVSQSPRYKVTKRGQDVALRCDPISGHVSLYWYRQALGQGPEFLTYFNYEAQQDKSGLPNDRFSAERPEGSISTLTIQRTEQRDSAMYRCASSLGNSEADTQYFGPGTRLTVL.